This record covers a single TCR beta chain. Its antigen is still unknown. The method was immunoSEQ multiplex PCR; TCRdb's version includes in-frame clones alone and lacks a portion of them. The sample holds about 47,000 clones, approximately 95% seen once. The data were taken from a study of graft-versus-host responses after intestinal transplantation. At the level of the study: Grafts that recipients had were multivisceral, liver-intestinal, or isolated intestinal transplants. General study points: Detected in recipient marrow were GvH clones, some of which were first observed in ileum or blood.

The V and J ends lost 4 bases and 5 bases, in that order; junction bases with no gene match: 15. The CDR3 spans 18 residues. The germline CDR1 and CDR2 sequences are SGHVS and FNYEAQ. The chain couples TRBV7-6 to TRBJ2-3; TRBD2 agrees at 10 bases. This receptor was taken from a human patient who received an intestinal transplant, so some T cells may come from the graft donor. Sequences were derived from PBMCs, sampled 750 to 850 days after a first intestinal transplant, on the day of a second. The CDR3 DNA sequence: TGTGCCAGCAGCTCGCCCAAATCAATAGCGGGAGGTAGAGATACGCAGTATTTT. Protein sequence: CASSSPKSIAGGRDTQYF. Drawing the rest from reference TRBV7-6 and TRBJ2-3, the complete variable domain is GAGVSQSPRYKVTKRGQDVALRCDPISGHVSLYWYRQALGQGPEFLTYFNYEAQQDKSGLPNDRFSAERPEGSISTLTIQRTEQRDSAMYRCASSSPKSIAGGRDTQYFGPGTRLTVL.